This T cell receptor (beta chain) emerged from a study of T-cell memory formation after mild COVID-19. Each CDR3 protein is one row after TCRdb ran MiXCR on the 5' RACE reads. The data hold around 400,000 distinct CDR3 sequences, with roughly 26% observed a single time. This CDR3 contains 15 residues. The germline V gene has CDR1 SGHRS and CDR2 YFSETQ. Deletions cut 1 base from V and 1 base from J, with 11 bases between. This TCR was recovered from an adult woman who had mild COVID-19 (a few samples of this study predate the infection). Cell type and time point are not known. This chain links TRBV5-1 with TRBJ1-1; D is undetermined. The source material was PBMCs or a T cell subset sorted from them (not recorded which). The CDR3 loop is CASSLQDLGNTEAFF. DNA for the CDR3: TGCGCCAGCAGCTTGCAAGACTTGGGGAACACTGAAGCTTTCTTT. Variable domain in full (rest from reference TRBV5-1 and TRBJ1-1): KAGVTQTPRYLIKTRGQQVTLSCSPISGHRSVSWYQQTPGQGLQFLFEYFSETQRNKGNFPGRFSGRQFSNSRSEMNVSTLELGDSALYLCASSLQDLGNTEAFFGQGTRLTVV.